These 2 T cell receptor beta chains originate from one sample sequenced in a study of Ad26.COV2.S vaccination and SARS-CoV-2 variants. Noted treatment: about 20 received Ad26.COV2.S at low or high dose, single or two shots; roughly five received placebo; per-sample allocation not given. Samples were taken on day 63 after the first vaccine or placebo injection. Data came from immunoSEQ multiplex PCR; TCRdb stores just in-frame clones and leaves some out. The table includes approximately 420,000 clones, 88% detected once. The input for sequencing was peripheral blood, taken in a trial of Ad26.COV2.S vaccine versus placebo. The receptors here all came from a person aged 18-60 years who received the Ad26.COV2.S COVID-19 vaccine or a placebo.

The chain employs TRBV28 and TRBJ2-5; D is perhaps TRBD1 (5 bases). The CDR3 sequence is 15 residues long. Germline-derived CDR1 and CDR2 are MDHEN and SYDVKM. Trimming took off 3 bases at V and 0 bases at J, with 11 bases between the two ends. CDR3 DNA: TGTGCCAGCAGTTTGGGGCAGACCTACCAAGAGACCCAGTACTTC. It specifies CASSLGQTYQETQYF.

The gene calls are TRBV4-1 and TRBJ2-1, with D possibly TRBD1 on 6 matching bases. CDR3 length equals 14 residues. Germline loops: CDR1 MGHRA, CDR2 YSYEKL. V gave up 2 bases and J gave up 4 bases, with 9 bases separating them. The CDR3 nucleotides are TGCGCCAGCAGCCAAATCCAGGGGTACAATGAGCAGTTCTTC. Amino acid sequence: CASSQIQGYNEQFF.